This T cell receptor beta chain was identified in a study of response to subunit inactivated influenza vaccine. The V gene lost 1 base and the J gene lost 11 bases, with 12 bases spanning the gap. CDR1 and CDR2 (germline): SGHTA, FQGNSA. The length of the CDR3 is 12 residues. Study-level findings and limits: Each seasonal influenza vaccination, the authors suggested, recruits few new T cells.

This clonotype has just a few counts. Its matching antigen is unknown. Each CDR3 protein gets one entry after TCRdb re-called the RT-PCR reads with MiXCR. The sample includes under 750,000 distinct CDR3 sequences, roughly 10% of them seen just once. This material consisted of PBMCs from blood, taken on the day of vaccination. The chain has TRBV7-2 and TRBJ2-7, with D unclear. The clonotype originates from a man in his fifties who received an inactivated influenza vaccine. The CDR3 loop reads CASSLEVGYKYF. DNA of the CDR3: TGTGCCAGCAGCTTAGAAGTTGGGTATAAGTACTTC.